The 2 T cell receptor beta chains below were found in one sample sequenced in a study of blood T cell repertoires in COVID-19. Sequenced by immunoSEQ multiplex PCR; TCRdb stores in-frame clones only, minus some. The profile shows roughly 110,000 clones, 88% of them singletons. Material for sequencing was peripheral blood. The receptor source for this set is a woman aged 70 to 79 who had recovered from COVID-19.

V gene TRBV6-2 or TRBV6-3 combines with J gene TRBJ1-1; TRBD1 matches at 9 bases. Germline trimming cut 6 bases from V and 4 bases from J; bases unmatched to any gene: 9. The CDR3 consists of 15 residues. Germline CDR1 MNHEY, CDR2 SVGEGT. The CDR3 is CASSLTGGKGTEAFF. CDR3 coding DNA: TGTGCCAGCAGCCTTACAGGGGGCAAGGGCACTGAAGCTTTCTTT.

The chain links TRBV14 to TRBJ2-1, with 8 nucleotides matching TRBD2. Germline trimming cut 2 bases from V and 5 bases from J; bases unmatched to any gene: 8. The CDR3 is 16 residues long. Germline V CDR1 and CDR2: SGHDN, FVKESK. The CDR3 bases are TGTGCCAGCAGCCAACCGAGCGGGAGAGGGGACAATGAGCAGTTCTTC. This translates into CASSQPSGRGDNEQFF.